The 17 T cell receptor beta chains below were found in one sample sequenced in a study of blood T cell repertoires in COVID-19. The protocol was immunoSEQ multiplex PCR, while the TCRdb copy is restricted to in-frame clones and leaves out a portion. The table includes 100,000 to 150,000 clones, about 93% detected once. Input material: peripheral blood. These receptors were obtained from a man over 45 with COVID-19, enrolled during active disease.

This clone appeared once. The gene calls are TRBV7-9 and TRBJ2-3, with TRBD1 as a possible D gene (5 bases). CDR1 and CDR2 (germline): SEHNR, FQNEAQ (reference sequence). This CDR3 contains 15 residues. Trimming left V 6 bases short and J 5 bases short, with 18 bases between. The CDR3 region has the DNA TGTGCCAGCAGTCTCCAGGGTTTTGGGGAAGATACGCAGTATTTT. This codes for CASSLQGFGEDTQYF.

The V call is TRBV27, the J call TRBJ2-1; D possibly corresponds to TRBD1 (5 bases). V was clipped by 6 bases and J by 10 bases, with 22 bases between them. The germline V gene encodes CDR1 MNHEY and CDR2 SMNVEV (reference sequence). The CDR3 spans 15 residues. This chain's CDR3 is CASSRWSGVQGEQFF. In nucleotides, the CDR3 is TGTGCCAGCAGCCGTTGGTCCGGTGTTCAGGGAGAGCAGTTCTTC.

This rearrangement joins TRBV6-2 or TRBV6-3 to TRBJ1-1; possibly TRBD1 for D (5 bases). The CDR3 is 15 amino acids. Trimming shortened V by 6 bases and J by 1 base, and 15 bases separated the two germline ends. The V gene's germline CDR1 is MNHEY and CDR2 SVGEGT. This CDR3 reads CASRPFTQGNTEAFF. The CDR3 DNA reads as TGTGCCAGCAGGCCTTTTACTCAGGGGAACACTGAAGCTTTCTTT.

The rearrangement joins TRBV4-1 to TRBJ1-1; 8 bases line up with TRBD1. The CDR3 runs to 15 residues. CDR1 and CDR2 (germline): MGHRA, YSYEKL. The junction had 1 base not matched to a gene; V was cut back by 0 bases and J by 1 base. The DNA for the CDR3 is TGCGCCAGCAGCCAAGAGACAGGGGAGAACACTGAAGCTTTCTTT. Translating gives CASSQETGENTEAFF.

V is TRBV5-4 and J is TRBJ2-5; 11 positions match TRBD2. V lost 4 bases and J lost 5; bases outside the gene matches: 10. Germline CDR1 reads SGHNT; CDR2 reads YYREEE (reference sequence). This CDR3 has 16 amino acids. CDR3: CASSTKLAGDSETQYF. The CDR3 DNA sequence: TGTGCCAGCAGCACGAAACTAGCGGGAGATTCGGAGACCCAGTACTTC. Full variable domain (outside the CDR3, taken from reference TRBV5-4 and TRBJ2-5): ETGVTQSPTHLIKTRGQQVTLRCSSQSGHNTVSWYQQALGQGPQFIFQYYREEENGRGNFPPRFSGLQFPNYSSELNVNALELDDSALYLCASSTKLAGDSETQYFGPGTRLLVL.

This chain joins TRBV30 and TRBJ2-5, with 9 positions matching TRBD2. V was clipped by 5 bases and J by 4 bases; unmatched bases: 5. CDR3 length: 13 residues. CDR1 GTSNPN and CDR2 SVGIG come from the germline V gene (reference sequence). The CDR3 nucleotides are TGTGCCTGGGCGATAGCGGGGGCAGAGACCCAGTACTTC. Amino acids: CAWAIAGAETQYF. The full variable domain, completed using reference TRBV30 and TRBJ2-5, is SQTIHQWPATLVQPVGSPLSLECTVEGTSNPNLYWYRQAAGRGLQLLFYSVGIGQISSEVPQNLSASRPQDRQFILSSKKLLLSDSGFYLCAWAIAGAETQYFGPGTRLLVL.

V gene TRBV5-1 combines with J gene TRBJ1-2; no firm D call. V gave up 5 bases and J gave up 4 bases, with 18 bases separating them. The CDR3 contains 15 residues. CDR1 and CDR2 from the germline V gene are SGHRS and YFSETQ. The CDR3 sequence is CASRPESQPVYGYTF. Here the CDR3 DNA reads TGCGCCAGCAGACCCGAATCCCAACCAGTCTATGGCTACACCTTC.

The V gene is TRBV5-1, the J gene TRBJ1-4; possibly TRBD1 for D (5 bases). The V gene's germline CDR1 is SGHRS and CDR2 YFSETQ. The germline V and J ends were trimmed by 4 bases and 2 bases, with 15 bases remaining between them. There are 16 residues in the CDR3. CDR3 in DNA: TGCGCCAGCAGCGTAGGGGCGGCGTTCACTAATGAAAAACTGTTTTTT. It yields the protein CASSVGAAFTNEKLFF.

This clone occurred once. The rearrangement uses TRBV12-3 or TRBV12-4 and TRBJ2-1; D not resolved. CDR3 length: 13 amino acids. Trimming stripped 5 bases from V and 9 bases from J, with 14 bases between. This CDR3 reads CASSPKIGGEQFF. CDR3 sequence (DNA): TGTGCCAGCAGTCCGAAAATTGGCGGTGAGCAGTTCTTC.

The sample holds one count of this clone. The rearrangement joins TRBV6-4 to TRBJ2-7, with TRBD1 matching over 10 bases. V shed 3 bases, J shed 6 bases, and the junction held 11 bases outside the gene matches. From germline, CDR1 is MRHNA and CDR2 SNTAGT. The CDR3 length is 16 residues. Written as DNA, the CDR3 is TGTGCCAGCAGTGATACCGGGACAGGGGAGATAGGCGAGCAGTACGTC. Its protein product is CASSDTGTGEIGEQYV.

V is TRBV12-3 or TRBV12-4 and J is TRBJ2-3; D unresolved. V was clipped by 5 bases and J by 3 bases, with 3 bases between them. This CDR3 comprises 11 residues. The DNA of the CDR3 is TGTGCCAGCAGTGTAACAGATACGCAGTATTTT. Protein product: CASSVTDTQYF.

This clone has a handful of counts. The rearrangement links TRBV5-1 to TRBJ1-1, with D uncertain. The germline V gene has CDR1 SGHRS and CDR2 YFSETQ. The CDR3 is made up of 11 amino acids. Between the trimmed V and J ends, which lost 5 bases and 3 bases, there was a span of 5 bases. CDR3 nucleotide sequence: TGCGCCAGCAGTGGAGACACTGAAGCTTTCTTT. This sequence encodes CASSGDTEAFF.

The chain combines TRBV19 with TRBJ1-5; D is undetermined. The CDR3 is 15 residues long. Trimming took off 7 bases at V and 3 bases at J, with 16 bases between the two ends. In germline, CDR1 is LNHDA, CDR2 SQIVND (reference sequence). DNA for the CDR3: TGTGCCAGTACCCCCAACGGGGTGAACAATCAGCCCCAGCATTTT. This translates into CASTPNGVNNQPQHF. Full variable domain (remainder filled in from reference TRBV19 and TRBJ1-5): DGGITQSPKYLFRKEGQNVTLSCEQNLNHDAMYWYRQDPGQGLRLIYYSQIVNDFQKGDIAEGYSVSREKKESFPLTVTSAQKNPTAFYLCASTPNGVNNQPQHFGDGTRLSIL.

This clone has a handful of counts. The chain links TRBV5-5 to TRBJ2-5, with D maybe TRBD2 (6 bases). Germline CDR1 is SGHKS and CDR2 is YYEKEE (reference sequence). The V end lost 1 base, the J end lost 7 bases, and 20 bases lay between the germline ends. The CDR3 totals 16 residues. CDR3 region: CASSLYTGVTLGTQYF. CDR3 DNA: TGTGCCAGCAGCTTGTATACGGGAGTGACGTTAGGGACCCAGTACTTC.

The chain joins TRBV4-1 to TRBJ2-3, with 13 bases lining up with TRBD2. Germline V gene data show CDR1 as MGHRA and CDR2 as YSYEKL. V lost 1 base, J lost 0 bases, and 4 bases stayed unmatched. CDR3 length: 18 amino acids. CDR3 coding DNA: TGCGCCAGCAGCCAAGGGACTAGCGGGGGTGATAGCACAGATACGCAGTATTTT. Its protein is CASSQGTSGGDSTDTQYF.

V and J are TRBV9 and TRBJ2-1; 9 bases match TRBD1. V shed 3 bases and J 8 bases; nucleotides not matched to a gene: 3. The CDR3 runs 13 residues. CDR1 is SGDLS, CDR2 YYNGEE, per germline. The chain's CDR3 is CASSADRGDEQFF. The CDR3, as DNA: TGTGCCAGCAGCGCTGACAGGGGGGATGAGCAGTTCTTC.

This chain joins TRBV6-2 or TRBV6-3 and TRBJ2-7; 15 nucleotides agree with TRBD2. CDR3 length: 17 residues. Per germline, CDR1 MNHEY and CDR2 SVGEGT. V shed 2 bases and J 2 bases; nucleotides not matched to a gene: 4. The chain's CDR3 is CASSYGLAGGSPYEQYV. CDR3 coding DNA: TGTGCCAGCAGTTACGGACTAGCGGGAGGGTCCCCCTACGAGCAGTACGTC.